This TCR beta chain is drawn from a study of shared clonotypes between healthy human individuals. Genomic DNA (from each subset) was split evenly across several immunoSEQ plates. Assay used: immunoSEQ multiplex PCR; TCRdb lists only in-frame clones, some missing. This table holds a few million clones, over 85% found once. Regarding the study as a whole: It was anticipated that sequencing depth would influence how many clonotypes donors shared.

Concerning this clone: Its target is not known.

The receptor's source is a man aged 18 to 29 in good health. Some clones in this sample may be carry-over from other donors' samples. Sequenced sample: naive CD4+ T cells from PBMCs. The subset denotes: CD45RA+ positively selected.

The CDR3 DNA reads TGTGCCAGCTCACCAGAAACAGTCTCCTACGAGCAGTACTTC. This gives the protein CASSPETVSYEQYF. The chain joins TRBV18 to TRBJ2-7, with D unresolved. Per the germline V gene, CDR1 is KGHSH and CDR2 is LQKENI. The CDR3 totals 14 residues. With 2 bases removed from V and 0 bases from J, the gap between germline ends came to 8 bases.